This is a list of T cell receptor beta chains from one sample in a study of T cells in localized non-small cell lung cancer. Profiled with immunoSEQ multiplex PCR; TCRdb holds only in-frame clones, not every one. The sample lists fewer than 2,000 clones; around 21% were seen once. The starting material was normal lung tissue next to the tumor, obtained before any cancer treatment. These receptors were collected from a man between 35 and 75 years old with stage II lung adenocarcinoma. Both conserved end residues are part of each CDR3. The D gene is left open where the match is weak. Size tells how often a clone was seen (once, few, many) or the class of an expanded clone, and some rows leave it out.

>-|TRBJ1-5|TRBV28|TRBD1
CASRGHRDRINQPQHF
TGTGCCAGCAGGGGTCACCGGGACAGGATAAATCAGCCCCAGCATTTT
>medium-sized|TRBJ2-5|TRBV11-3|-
CASSDSQFQETQYF
TGTGCCAGCAGCGATTCTCAGTTCCAAGAGACCCAGTACTTC
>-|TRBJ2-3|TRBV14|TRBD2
CASTYLAAPSGGTDTQYF
TGTGCCAGCACGTACCTAGCGGCCCCGTCGGGGGGCACAGATACGCAGTATTTT
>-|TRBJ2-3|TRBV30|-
CAWSVEDPQYF
TGTGCCTGGAGTGTCGAGGACCCGCAGTATTTT
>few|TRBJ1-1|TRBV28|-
CASRGLLRGMNTEAFF
TGTGCCAGCAGGGGACTGCTAAGGGGGATGAACACTGAAGCTTTCTTT
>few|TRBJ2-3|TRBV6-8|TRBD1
CASSNDRATDTQYF
TGTGCCAGCAGCAACGACAGGGCGACAGATACGCAGTATTTT
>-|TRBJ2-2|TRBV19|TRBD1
CASSLRDRGPAGELFF
TGTGCCAGTAGCCTCCGGGACAGGGGGCCGGCCGGGGAGCTGTTTTTT
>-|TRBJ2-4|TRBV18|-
CASSPQGQLAKNIQYF
TGTGCCAGCTCACCCCAGGGGCAGCTAGCCAAAAACATTCAGTACTTC
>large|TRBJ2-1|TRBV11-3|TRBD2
CASSLAGGGWNEQFF
TGTGCCAGCAGCTTGGCCGGGGGGGGTTGGAATGAGCAGTTCTTC
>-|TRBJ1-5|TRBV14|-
CASSLSRGQPQHF
TGTGCCAGCAGCCTTAGTCGCGGTCAGCCCCAGCATTTT
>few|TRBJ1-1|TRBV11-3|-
CASSLGGVGTEAFF
TGTGCCAGCAGCTTGGGAGGGGTTGGCACTGAAGCTTTCTTT
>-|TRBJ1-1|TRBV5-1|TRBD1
CASSSGTGGLNTEAFF
TGCGCCAGCAGCTCCGGGACAGGGGGCTTGAACACTGAAGCTTTCTTT
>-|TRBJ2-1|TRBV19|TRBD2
CASSSTSGGINEQFF
TGTGCCAGTAGTTCCACTAGCGGGGGAATAAATGAGCAGTTCTTC
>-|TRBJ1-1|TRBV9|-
CASSKAGLMNTEAFF
TGTGCCAGCAGTAAAGCCGGGCTCATGAACACTGAAGCTTTCTTT
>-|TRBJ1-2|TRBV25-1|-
CASSESLRPSTF
TGTGCCAGCAGTGAATCCCTCCGACCCTCCACCTTC
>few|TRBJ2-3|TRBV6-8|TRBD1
CASSGWTGDTDTQYF
TGTGCCAGCAGTGGATGGACAGGCGACACAGATACGCAGTATTTT
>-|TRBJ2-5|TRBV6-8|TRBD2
CASRVSGDGETQYF
TGTGCCAGCAGGGTCAGCGGGGACGGGGAGACCCAGTACTTC
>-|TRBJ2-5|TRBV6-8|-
CASSYGSGEGGETQYF
TGTGCCAGCAGTTACGGGTCAGGGGAAGGAGGAGAGACCCAGTACTTC
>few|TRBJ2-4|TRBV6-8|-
CASSLGRSSAKNIQYF
TGTGCCAGCAGTTTAGGAAGGAGTTCGGCCAAAAACATTCAGTACTTC
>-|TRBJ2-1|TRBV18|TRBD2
CASSPSGGPGDEQFF
TGTGCCAGCTCACCGAGCGGGGGGCCGGGGGATGAGCAGTTCTTC
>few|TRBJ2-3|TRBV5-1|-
CASSLGGGASTDTQYF
TGCGCCAGCAGCTTGGGAGGGGGGGCTAGTACAGATACGCAGTATTTT
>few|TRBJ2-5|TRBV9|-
CASSEEGSLKETQYF
TGTGCCAGCAGTGAAGAGGGTTCCCTAAAAGAGACCCAGTACTTC
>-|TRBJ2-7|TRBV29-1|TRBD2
CSVGEGSYEQYF
TGCAGCGTTGGGGAGGGTTCCTACGAGCAGTACTTC
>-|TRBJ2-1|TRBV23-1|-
CASSLSAGNEQFF
TGCGCCAGCAGCTTGAGTGCAGGGAATGAGCAGTTCTTC
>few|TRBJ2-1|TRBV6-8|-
CASSYGRGREQFF
TGTGCCAGCAGTTACGGGAGGGGGAGAGAGCAGTTCTTC
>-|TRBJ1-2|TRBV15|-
CATSVRTDPYGGYTF
TGTGCCACCAGCGTCCGGACAGACCCATATGGTGGCTACACCTTC
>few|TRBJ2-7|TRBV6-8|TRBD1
CASSPRTGGYYEQYF
TGTGCCAGCAGTCCTAGGACAGGGGGATACTACGAGCAGTACTTC
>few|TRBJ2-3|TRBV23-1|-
CASSREQGDTQYF
TGCGCCAGCAGCAGGGAACAGGGCGATACGCAGTATTTT
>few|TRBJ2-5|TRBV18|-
CASSPETLGGTKETQYF
TGTGCCAGCTCACCAGAGACTTTAGGAGGAACGAAAGAGACCCAGTACTTC
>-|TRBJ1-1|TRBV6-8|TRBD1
CAIRDRDTEAFF
TGTGCCATCAGGGACAGGGACACTGAAGCTTTCTTT
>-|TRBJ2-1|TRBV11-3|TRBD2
CASSQRGGSLDEQFF
TGTGCCAGCAGTCAACGGGGGGGCAGTCTCGATGAGCAGTTCTTC
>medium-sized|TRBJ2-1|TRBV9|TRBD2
CASSVELERGEQFF
TGTGCCAGCAGCGTAGAGTTGGAGCGGGGGGAGCAGTTCTTC
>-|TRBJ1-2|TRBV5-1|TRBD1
CASSLGQGVDGYTF
TGCGCCAGCAGCTTGGGACAGGGGGTGGATGGCTACACCTTC
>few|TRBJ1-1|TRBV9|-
CASSVAPGGTTEAFF
TGTGCCAGCAGCGTCGCCCCTGGGGGGACCACTGAAGCTTTCTTT
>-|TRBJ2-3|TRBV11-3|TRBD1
CASSPLAGGAADTQYF
TGTGCCAGCAGCCCTCTGGCAGGGGGCGCCGCAGATACGCAGTATTTT
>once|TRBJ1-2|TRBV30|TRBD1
CAWTKITGTGGRGYTF
TGTGCCTGGACTAAAATTACCGGGACAGGGGGCAGGGGCTACACCTTC
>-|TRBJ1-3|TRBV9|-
CASSRGGASAGNTIYF
TGTGCCAGCAGCCGAGGAGGGGCTTCAGCTGGAAACACCATATATTTT
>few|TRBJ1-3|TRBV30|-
CAWSFTDTIYF
TGTGCCTGGAGTTTCACGGACACCATATATTTT
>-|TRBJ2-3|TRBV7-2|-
CASSWVSGDTQYF
TGTGCCAGCAGCTGGGTCAGCGGAGATACGCAGTATTTT
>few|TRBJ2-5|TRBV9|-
CASSVGGGGETQYF
TGTGCCAGCAGCGTAGGAGGGGGTGGTGAGACCCAGTACTTC
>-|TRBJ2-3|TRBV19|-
CASSDRPSTDTQYF
TGTGCCAGTAGCGACAGGCCGAGCACAGATACGCAGTATTTT
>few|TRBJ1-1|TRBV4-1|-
CASSQDRKTLAPGTEAFF
TGCGCCAGCAGCCAAGATCGGAAGACATTGGCTCCGGGCACTGAAGCTTTCTTT
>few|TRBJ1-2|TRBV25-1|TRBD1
CATATGQAYGGYTF
TGTGCCACCGCAACCGGACAGGCTTACGGTGGCTACACCTTC
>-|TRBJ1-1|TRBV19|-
CASSLGGFRNTEAFF
TGTGCCAGTAGTCTCGGTGGGTTTAGAAACACTGAAGCTTTCTTT
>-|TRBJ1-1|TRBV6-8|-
CAIRQPNTEAFF
TGTGCCATCAGGCAGCCGAACACTGAAGCTTTCTTT
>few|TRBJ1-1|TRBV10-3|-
CAISESKRLNTEAFF
TGTGCCATCAGTGAGTCCAAGAGGTTGAACACTGAAGCTTTCTTT
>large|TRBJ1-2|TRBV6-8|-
CAISAEYYGYTF
TGTGCCATCAGTGCGGAATATTATGGCTACACCTTC
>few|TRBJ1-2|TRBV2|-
CASRPLAQAYGYTF
TGTGCCAGCAGACCCCTGGCTCAGGCCTATGGCTACACCTTC
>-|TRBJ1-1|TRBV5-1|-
CASSLQTMNTEAFF
TGCGCCAGCAGCTTACAGACCATGAACACTGAAGCTTTCTTT
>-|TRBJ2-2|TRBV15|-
CATSREAGDTGELFF
TGTGCCACCAGCAGAGAGGCAGGGGATACCGGGGAGCTGTTTTTT
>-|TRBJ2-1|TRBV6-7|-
CASGPYNEQFF
TGTGCCAGCGGACCCTACAATGAGCAGTTCTTC
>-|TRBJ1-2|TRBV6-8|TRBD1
CAIIGTGAGNGYTF
TGTGCCATCATCGGGACAGGGGCCGGGAATGGCTACACCTTC
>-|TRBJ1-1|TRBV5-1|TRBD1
CASSRAGTGENTEAFF
TGCGCCAGCAGCAGAGCCGGGACAGGGGAAAACACTGAAGCTTTCTTT